This T cell receptor (beta chain) was recovered during a study of blood T cell repertoires in COVID-19 (dated by TCRdb to 2019 to 2021). Broadly, across the study: Samples covering the acute and convalescent phases of COVID-19 were provided by collaborators in the United States, Italy and Spain. The samples were drawn from two sources: the first 160 participants of the ongoing ImmuneRACE study, and over 1,000 subjects contributed by 6 global collaborators. Deeply sampled blood TCRbeta repertoires from subjects exposed to, actively infected with, or recovered from COVID-19 were included in the dataset. Where available, HLA class I and class II types were obtained from metadata supplied by the sample provider rather than from assay-based typing. The prospective study material was composed of cDNA or gDNA derived from T cells, B-cell-depleted T cells, or PBMCs. Nearly every sample came with metadata listing a de-identified subject ID, COVID-19 status, age in years and sex. The repertoires were released in a freely available public database meant as a resource for research on the immune response to SARS-CoV-2. Broad study findings and their caveats: The amount of clinical and demographic metadata varied by source and participant and was provided uncurated.

The immunoSEQ Assay, a bias-controlled multiplex PCR, was used to amplify TCRbeta CDR3 regions from genomic DNA. The authors' pipeline ran thus. The number of nucleated cells in each sample was estimated by amplification of reference gene primers within the assay. To quantify the absolute abundance of each unique TCRbeta CDR3 rearrangement, sequence reads were collapsed and filtered. For each sample, productive Simpson clonality was calculated as the square root of Simpson's diversity index across productive rearrangements. The clones in this table, taken by TCRdb from immuneACCESS, are in-frame only. Not every clone is retained; where verified, under half of the shortfall comes from an unresolved V gene, and the cause of the rest is unknown. For V, J and clone size, that table is used; D and trimming come from the DNA. The sample profile shows some 290,000 clones; 65% to 90% of them were found once. 2.5% to 3% of the sample lies in the top ten.

Whole blood was collected in K2EDTA tubes by collaborating institutions according to the institutions' own protocols. Collaborator samples were shipped for TCRbeta analysis as frozen whole blood, isolated PBMCs, or DNA extracted from either sample type. Relative to germline, V is 3 bases shorter and J is 0 bases shorter, with 24 bases between their ends. Including cysteine and phenylalanine, the CDR3 has 20 amino acids. Here the CDR3 DNA is all that survives: 60 bases in frame from base 1. As regards this clone: Which antigen it targets is not known. No quality values exist for individual bases; no much larger clone is one base distant.

The TCR sequence derives from a woman between 55 and 75 years old with active or convalescent COVID-19. Rearrangement joined TRBV23-1 to TRBJ1-3; TRBD1 might be the D gene, on 6 matching bases. TRBV23-1 is filed as an ORF, its function uncertain. The specimen sequenced was peripheral blood. CDR3 loop: CASSHRPEGEYTSSGNTIYF. The nucleotides read TGCGCCAGCAGTCATCGCCCCGAGGGGGAGTATACGAGCTCTGGAAACACCATATATTTT.